This TCR beta chain originates from a study of shared clonotypes between healthy human individuals. Study-wide points: Sequencing depth was expected to affect clonotype sharing among donors. Roughly 5% of naive CD4 clonotypes were shared across four donors.

CD45RO-negative, CCR7-selected cells formed the naive CD8 fraction, which excluded terminally differentiated effector memory CD45RA+ cells. The donor population consisted of healthy HIV-negative adults with no recent acute infections or vaccinations. To note about this clone: Antigen specificity is unknown.

The material for each subset, its genomic DNA, was split evenly across several immunoSEQ plates. Sequencing was performed with immunoSEQ multiplex PCR; in TCRdb, only in-frame clones are kept and a portion is missing. Here the sample spans some 2,100,000 clones, 93% being singletons. Germline V lookup: CDR1 KGHSH, CDR2 LQKENI. V shed 4 bases and J 2 bases; nucleotides not matched to a gene: 3. The CDR3 contains 14 residues. The V gene is TRBV18, the J gene TRBJ2-7; 9 bases line up with TRBD1. This TCR was sampled from a man in his late teens or twenties in good health. Some clones in this sample may be carry-over from other donors' samples. Material: naive CD8+ T cells from PBMCs. The CDR3 sequence is CASSLRDRAYEQYF. The CDR3 DNA is TGTGCCAGCTCACTCCGGGACAGGGCCTACGAGCAGTACTTC. Filled out from reference TRBV18 and TRBJ2-7, the complete variable domain reads NAGVMQNPRHLVRRRGQEARLRCSPMKGHSHVYWYRQLPEEGLKFMVYLQKENIIDESGMPKERFSAEFPKEGPSILRIQQVVRGDSAAYFCASSLRDRAYEQYFGPGTRLTVT.